A single sample gave rise to the 2 T cell receptor beta chains below, sequenced in a study of HIV-infected patients and healthy controls. cDNA was made from roughly 500 ng RNA using alpha and beta constant primers. Using multiplexing indices, alpha and beta chain libraries were generated apart by chain-specific third strand synthesis. TCRdb redid the calling of the 5' RACE reads with MiXCR, one entry per CDR3 protein. The data show thousands of distinct CDR3 sequences, around 8.8% seen once. No cell fractionation was done, so the repertoire covers all unsorted peripheral blood T cells. Specimen: blood, collected before antiretroviral therapy. These TCRs come from an adult with HIV infection.

By sample fraction, this clonotype is medium-sized (0.01 to 0.1%). The chain has TRBV4-1 and TRBJ1-4; D is unresolved. V lost 2 bases and J lost 12, with 19 bases in between. CDR3 size: 15 residues. Germline assignment: CDR1 MGHRA and CDR2 YSYEKL. The CDR3, as DNA: TGCGCCAGCAGCCAAAGGCAAGAGAGGGTCGATCAACTGTTTTTT. Translating gives CASSQRQERVDQLFF.

At least ten counts were recorded for this clonotype. V is TRBV5-6 and J is TRBJ2-3, with 10 bases lining up with TRBD2. This CDR3 has 15 amino acids. Germline CDR1 and CDR2: SGHDT and YYEEEE. J lost 10 bases, V lost 2 bases, and 10 bases had no gene match. This chain's CDR3 is CASSFPLIAGGAQYF. The CDR3 DNA reads as TGTGCCAGCAGCTTTCCGTTGATAGCGGGGGGCGCGCAGTATTTT.